The 9 T cell receptor beta chains given below trace back to one sample, sequenced in a study of shared clonotypes between healthy human individuals. TCRdb keeps only in-frame clones here, not all; method: immunoSEQ multiplex PCR. The table shows 1.6 million or so clones, with around 97% occurring only once. The specimen sequenced was naive CD4+ T cells sorted from blood. Subset given: CD45RA+ positively selected. The receptors originated from a man in his thirties or forties in good health.

The chain employs TRBV7-8 and TRBJ2-3, with 11 bases aligning to TRBD2. Unmatched junction bases numbered 11, after V lost 0 bases and J lost 0 bases. This CDR3 has 20 amino acids. The V gene's germline CDR1 is SGHVS and CDR2 FQNEAQ. The CDR3 loop reads CASSLARGASGRQSTDTQYF. Here the CDR3 DNA reads TGTGCCAGCAGCTTAGCGCGTGGGGCTAGCGGGAGGCAAAGCACAGATACGCAGTATTTT.

V is TRBV27 and J is TRBJ1-5; 7 nucleotides align to TRBD1. V trimming: 4 bases; J trimming: 6 bases; junction bases outside the gene matches: 9. Germline-derived CDR1 and CDR2 are MNHEY and SMNVEV (reference sequence). This CDR3 spans 15 amino acids. For the CDR3, the DNA is TGTGCCAGCAGTTGGGACAGCCAACAAGGTCAGCCCCAGCATTTT. Translating it yields CASSWDSQQGQPQHF.

This chain joins TRBV28 and TRBJ2-3; TRBD2 is a possible D gene (5 bases). Trimming shortened V by 11 bases and J by 3 bases, and 30 bases separated the two germline ends. CDR1 and CDR2 from the germline V gene are MDHEN and SYDVKM. This CDR3 is built from 18 residues. Here the CDR3 DNA reads TGTGCCGCGCCCTCGAACCGGGATCCTTTAGATCCTACAGATACGCAGTATTTT. The encoded protein is CAAPSNRDPLDPTDTQYF.

The chain carries TRBV28 and TRBJ2-3, with D perhaps TRBD1 (5 bases). The length of the CDR3 is 20 residues. Germline CDR1 MDHEN, CDR2 SYDVKM. V was clipped by 3 bases and J by 5 bases, with 30 bases between them. CDR3 region: CASSFRNPLGPLNTGDTQYF. CDR3 DNA: TGTGCCAGCAGTTTCAGGAATCCCCTCGGGCCCTTAAACACAGGAGATACGCAGTATTTT.

The chain joins TRBV10-1 to TRBJ2-1, with TRBD1 matching 9 bases. In germline, CDR1 is WNHNN, CDR2 SYGVQD (reference sequence). Trimming took 0 bases from V and 8 from J; bases not matched to a gene: 8. CDR3 length: 16 residues. The CDR3 sequence: CASSESMGQGRDEQFF. The DNA of the CDR3 is TGCGCCAGCAGTGAGTCTATGGGACAGGGTAGGGATGAGCAGTTCTTC.

The V gene is TRBV7-6, the J gene TRBJ2-2; no clear D gene. Between the trimmed V and J ends, which lost 2 bases and 5 bases, there was a span of 6 bases. Germline-derived CDR1 and CDR2 are SGHVS and FNYEAQ. The CDR3 sequence is 13 residues long. As DNA, the CDR3 is TGTGCCAGCAGCTTATTATGGACCGGGGAGCTGTTTTTT. This codes for CASSLLWTGELFF.

In its sample, this clone was seen a few times. The rearrangement links TRBV10-3 to TRBJ1-1; D call uncertain. The CDR3 extends over 10 amino acids. Germline CDR1 is ENHRY and CDR2 is SYGVKD. V lost 8 bases and J 8 bases, leaving 9 bases between the germline ends. CDR3 amino acids: CAIGEDEAFF. The CDR3 DNA reads TGTGCCATCGGAGAGGACGAAGCTTTCTTT.

This clone was seen a single time. V is TRBV9 and J is TRBJ2-5; 9 bases are shared with TRBD2. The CDR3 extends over 15 amino acids. The germline CDR1 and CDR2 sequences are SGDLS and YYNGEE. V gave up 0 bases and J gave up 3 bases; unmatched junction bases: 3. In DNA form, the CDR3 reads TGTGCCAGCAGCGTAGGGGGACTAGCAGAAGAGACCCAGTACTTC. Its translation: CASSVGGLAEETQYF.

This clone was counted once. The V call is TRBV28, the J call TRBJ1-4, with D possibly matching TRBD1 (6 bases). The CDR3 length is 16 residues. Germline V lookup: CDR1 MDHEN, CDR2 SYDVKM. With 3 bases removed from V and 3 bases from J, the gap between germline ends came to 14 bases. The CDR3 loop is CASSFLGADSNEKLFF. For the CDR3, the DNA is TGTGCCAGCAGTTTTCTGGGGGCGGATTCTAATGAAAAACTGTTTTTT.